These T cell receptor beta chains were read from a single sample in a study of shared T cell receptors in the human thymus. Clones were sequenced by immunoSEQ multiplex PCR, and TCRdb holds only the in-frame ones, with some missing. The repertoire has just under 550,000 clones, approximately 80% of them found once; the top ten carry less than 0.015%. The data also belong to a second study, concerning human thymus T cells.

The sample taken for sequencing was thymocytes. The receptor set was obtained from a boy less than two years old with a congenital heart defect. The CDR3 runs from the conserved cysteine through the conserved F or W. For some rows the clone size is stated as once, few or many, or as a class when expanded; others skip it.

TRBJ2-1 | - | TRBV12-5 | CASGFRGGGLERNEQFF
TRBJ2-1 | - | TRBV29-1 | CTLLGPSYNEQFF
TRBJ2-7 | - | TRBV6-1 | CASSPRYEQYF
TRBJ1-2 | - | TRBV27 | CASSLFGKRGRGYGYTF
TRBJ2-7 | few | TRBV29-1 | CSVEAQGVYEQYF
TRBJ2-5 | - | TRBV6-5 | CASSYSGGRGETQYF
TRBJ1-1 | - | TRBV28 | CASRTGTGDTEAFF
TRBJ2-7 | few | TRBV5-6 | CASSLKKASGNRFGGEQYF
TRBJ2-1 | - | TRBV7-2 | CASSLTLAVSSYNEQFF
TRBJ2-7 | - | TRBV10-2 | CASQALSSYEQYF
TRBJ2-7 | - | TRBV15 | CATSTDRAPRVEQYF
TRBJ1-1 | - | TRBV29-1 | CSVRPGGQNTEAFF
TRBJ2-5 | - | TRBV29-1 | CSVGLAGGPEETQYF
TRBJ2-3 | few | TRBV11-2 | CASIHLIAGGPRELDTQYF
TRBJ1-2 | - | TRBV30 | CAWASLNYGYTF
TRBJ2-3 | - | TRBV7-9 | CASSPRASGRAIDTQYF
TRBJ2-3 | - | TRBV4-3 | CASSQGLAQSTDTQYF
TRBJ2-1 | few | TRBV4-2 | CASSLSSLAGGPDLYNEQFF
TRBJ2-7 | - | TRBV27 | CATSRRVQSDSGSYEQYF
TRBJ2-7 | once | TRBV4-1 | CASSPGLAGPISYEQYF
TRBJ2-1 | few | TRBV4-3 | CASSRRGSSYNEQFF
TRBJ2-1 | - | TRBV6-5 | CASSYSVGGCGNEQFF
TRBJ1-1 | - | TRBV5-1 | CAAKMGSCGCSNTEAFF
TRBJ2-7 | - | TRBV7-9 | CASSLTESRDRGLRDEQYF
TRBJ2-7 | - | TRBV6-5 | CASSYLIAAYEQYF
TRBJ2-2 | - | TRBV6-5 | CASSSNRVGDTGELFF
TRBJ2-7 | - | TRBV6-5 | CASSYGQPYEQYF
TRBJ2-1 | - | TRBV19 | CASLSTSGSIPSYNEQFF
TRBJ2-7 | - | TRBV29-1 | CSVNTSDYEQYF
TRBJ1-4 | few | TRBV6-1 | CASSGMGQGAEGNEKLFF
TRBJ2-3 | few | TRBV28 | CASSYTGRGTDTQYF
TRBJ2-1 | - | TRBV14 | CASSQSGTTPDEQFF
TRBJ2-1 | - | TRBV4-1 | CASSPPGGDEQFF
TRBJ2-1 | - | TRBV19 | CASSLGLAGGQDEQFF
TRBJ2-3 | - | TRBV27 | CASSLFLAGARGADTQYF
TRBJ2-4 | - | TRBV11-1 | CASSPADSKNIQYF
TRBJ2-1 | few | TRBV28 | CATARRQGTSYNEQFF
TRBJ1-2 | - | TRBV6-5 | CASSYSTVPNYGYTF
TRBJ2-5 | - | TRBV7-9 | CASSLAGGFQETQYF
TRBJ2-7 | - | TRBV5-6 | CASIRTGSGDEQYF
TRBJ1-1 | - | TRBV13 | CASSQGPRNTEAFF
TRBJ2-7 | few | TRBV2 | CASRDRGPEQYF
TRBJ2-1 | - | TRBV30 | CAWSPLSSAPSLIEQFF
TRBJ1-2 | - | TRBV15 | CATSPRTGPFLYGYTF
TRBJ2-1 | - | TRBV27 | CASSRPDLAGEDEQFF
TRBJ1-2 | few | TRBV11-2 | CASSAPGQDFVNYGYTF